This TCR beta chain was observed in a study of cytomegalovirus exposure and HLA in healthy donors. Study results and limitations: Apart from CMV serostatus, no immune exposure information was available. There were a few CMV-associated chains whose specificity for CMV antigens was confirmed in vitro.

Germline values: CDR1 MDHEN, CDR2 SYDVKM. V lost 6 bases, J lost 1 base, and 15 bases lay in between. This CDR3 is built from 15 residues. PCR amplification relied on 60 Vbeta primers (plus 13 Jbeta primers). As originally analysed: Roughly 11 million shared chains were among approximately 87 million unique TCR beta chains counted in a later analysis. Sequencing used immunoSEQ multiplex PCR; TCRdb keeps in-frame clones, though not all of them. That table gives V, J and clone size, and the DNA gave D and trimming. Seen here are 90,000 to 120,000 clones, roughly 80% observed once, and the top ten hold approximately 2%. Concerning this clone itself: Its target is not known.

Donors showed nominal health when sampled, although they likely had unrecorded immune exposures. Material: PBMCs. The chain uses TRBV28 and TRBJ1-2; D may be TRBD1 (6 bases). The origin of this receptor is a man under 40 in good health and CMV-seronegative. CDR3 bases: TGTGCCAGCAGAAACCCCAGGGGACGTAACTATGGCTACACCTTC. It encodes CASRNPRGRNYGYTF.